The following is a TCR beta chain sequence with its context. V dropped 4 bases and J dropped 5; count of bases not matched to a gene: 4. This CDR3 comprises 13 residues. Germline assignment: CDR1 MNHEY and CDR2 SMNVEV (reference sequence). This sample was included in a study of OX40 agonist ivuxolimab in advanced cancers. Here immunoSEQ multiplex PCR was the method, and the copy in TCRdb shows in-frame clones only, minus some. The table has around 24,000 clones, 70% to 80% seen once; the top ten hold approximately 31%. Autoimmune disease history or systemic immunosuppression led to patient exclusion. The chain joins TRBV27 to TRBJ2-7, with TRBD1 identical over 8 bases. The TCR sequence derives from an adult with an advanced solid tumor such as melanoma, head and neck, liver or kidney cancer. Source: CD4+ or CD8+ T cells sorted from blood, taken in a trial of the OX40 agonist ivuxolimab. The CDR3 is CASSYRGNNEQYF. DNA of the CDR3: TGTGCCAGCAGTTACAGGGGGAATAACGAGCAGTACTTC.